These 9 T cell receptor beta chains originate from one sample sequenced in a study of identical twins. Each CDR3 protein is one row after TCRdb ran MiXCR on the 5' RACE reads. The sample includes about 790,000 distinct CDR3 sequences, 15% to 20% of them seen just once. These data also formed part of another study, on T cells expressing NK-cell markers.

The sequencing sample was made of PBMCs. Receptor source: a woman younger than 30 in good health.

This clonotype has just a few counts. The V and J genes are TRBV27 and TRBJ2-1; D remains ambiguous. The CDR3 contains 13 residues. Germline V gene sequence: CDR1 MNHEY, CDR2 SMNVEV (reference sequence). V was trimmed by 3 bases and J by 6 bases, leaving 9 bases between them. The CDR3 DNA follows: TGTGCCAGCAGTTTGTTCCCACCCAATGAGCAGTTCTTC. Translation: CASSLFPPNEQFF.

The rearrangement uses TRBV25-1 and TRBJ2-6; D remains ambiguous. This CDR3 contains 16 residues. Per germline, CDR1 MGHDK and CDR2 SYGVNS. With 2 bases removed from V and 5 bases from J, the gap between germline ends came to 13 bases. CDR3: CASSERAPHRANVLTF. The CDR3 DNA sequence: TGTGCCAGCAGTGAACGGGCACCCCACCGGGCCAACGTCCTGACTTTC.

The CDR3 loop is CSAHWGGAYEQYF. CDR3 DNA sequence: TGCAGTGCCCACTGGGGCGGAGCCTACGAGCAGTACTTC. This chain connects TRBV20-1 to TRBJ2-7; D is perhaps TRBD1 (5 bases). Per germline, CDR1 DFQATT and CDR2 SNEGSKA (reference sequence). This CDR3 comprises 13 residues. V lost 6 bases and J 2 bases, leaving 14 bases between the germline ends.

This clonotype was observed a few times. The J gene is TRBJ1-1, the V gene TRBV7-6, with TRBD1 as a possible D gene (5 bases). The V end was cut by 5 bases, the J end by 1 base, with 11 bases between. CDR3 length: 14 residues. CDR1 is SGHVS, CDR2 FNYEAQ, per germline. The CDR3 DNA sequence: TGTGCCAGCAGCCCGGGGACCTGGAACACTGAAGCTTTCTTT. Translating it yields CASSPGTWNTEAFF.

V and J are TRBV20-1 and TRBJ2-3, with D possibly matching TRBD2 (5 bases). Germline CDR1 is DFQATT and CDR2 is SNEGSKA (reference sequence). CDR3 length equals 16 residues. The ends were cut back, 1 base at V and 2 bases at J, with 16 bases in the middle. CDR3 DNA sequence: TGCAGTGCTAGAGCCCTCCCCGGGGTTGACACAGATACGCAGTATTTT. Its protein product is CSARALPGVDTDTQYF.

The chain combines TRBV12-5 with TRBJ2-3; D gene unclear. The length of the CDR3 is 13 residues. Germline values: CDR1 LGHNT, CDR2 FRNRAP. The V end was cut by 4 bases, the J end by 5 bases, with 10 bases between. Here the CDR3 reads CASGSQMGDTQYF. DNA for the CDR3: TGTGCTAGTGGTTCCCAGATGGGAGATACGCAGTATTTT.

V is TRBV3-1 and J is TRBJ1-1; 9 nucleotides match TRBD1. V was pared by 4 bases and J by 6 bases, with 6 bases of the junction left unmatched. CDR1 and CDR2 (germline): LGHDT, YNNKEL (reference sequence). The CDR3 contains 14 residues. CDR3 sequence (DNA): TGTGCCAGCAGCCGTACAGGGGGCGGCTCTGAAGCTTTCTTT. This sequence encodes CASSRTGGGSEAFF.

This clonotype was counted at least ten times. V usage is TRBV5-1 and J usage is TRBJ2-7; TRBD2 matches 9 bases. The CDR3 has 15 amino acids. After removal of 0 bases from V and 4 bases from J, the junction contained 5 bases not matched to a gene. CDR1 SGHRS and CDR2 YFSETQ come from the germline V gene. In nucleotides, the CDR3 is TGCGCCAGCAGCTTGGTCGCTAGCGGGAATTACGAGCAGTACTTC. It translates to CASSLVASGNYEQYF.

The chain couples TRBV12-3 or TRBV12-4 to TRBJ1-2, with D uncertain. The CDR3 is 12 residues long. The V and J ends lost 2 bases and 4 bases respectively, with 5 bases between them. The chain's CDR3 is CASSLKTYGYTF. CDR3 nucleotide sequence: TGTGCCAGCAGTTTAAAGACCTATGGCTACACCTTC.